Below, one T cell receptor (beta chain) is given with its context. Trimming stripped 6 bases from V and 4 bases from J, with 24 bases between. There are 17 residues in the CDR3. Germline V CDR1 and CDR2: MDHEN, SYDVKM. This specimen comes from a study of T cells in Graves' hyperthyroidism and ophthalmopathy. It was RNA transcripts that yielded the amplified TCR beta CDR3 regions. With the HTBI primer set, the TCR CDR3 went through a first round of RT-PCR. Each CDR3 protein gets one entry after TCRdb re-called the multiplex PCR reads with MiXCR. The data hold about 380,000 distinct CDR3 sequences, with about 14% observed a single time.

This TCR came from a woman aged 25 to 39 with Graves' ophthalmopathy. The genes are TRBV28 and TRBJ2-5; a possible D gene is TRBD2 (7 bases). The sequenced sample was blood. CDR3 loop: CASSINWGPGGPETQYF. The CDR3 region has the DNA TGTGCCAGCAGCATTAATTGGGGTCCCGGGGGGCCAGAGACCCAGTACTTC.